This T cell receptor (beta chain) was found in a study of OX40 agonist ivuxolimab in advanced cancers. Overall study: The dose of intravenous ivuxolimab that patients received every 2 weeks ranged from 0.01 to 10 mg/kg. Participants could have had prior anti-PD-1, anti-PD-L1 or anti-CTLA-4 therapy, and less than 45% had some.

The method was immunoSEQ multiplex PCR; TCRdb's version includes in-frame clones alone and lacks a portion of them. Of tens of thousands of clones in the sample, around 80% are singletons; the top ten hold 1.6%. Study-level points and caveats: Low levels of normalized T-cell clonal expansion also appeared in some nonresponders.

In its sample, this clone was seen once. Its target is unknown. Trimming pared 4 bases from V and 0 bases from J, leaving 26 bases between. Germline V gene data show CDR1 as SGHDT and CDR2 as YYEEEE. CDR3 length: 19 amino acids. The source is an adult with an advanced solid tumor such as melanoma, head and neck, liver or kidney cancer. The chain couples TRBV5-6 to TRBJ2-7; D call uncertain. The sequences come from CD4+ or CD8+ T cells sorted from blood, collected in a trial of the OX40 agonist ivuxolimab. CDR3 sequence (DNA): TGTGCCAGCAGCCTCCTGTGGGGTCGTGATCTCACCAGCTCCTACGAGCAGTACTTC. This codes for CASSLLWGRDLTSSYEQYF.